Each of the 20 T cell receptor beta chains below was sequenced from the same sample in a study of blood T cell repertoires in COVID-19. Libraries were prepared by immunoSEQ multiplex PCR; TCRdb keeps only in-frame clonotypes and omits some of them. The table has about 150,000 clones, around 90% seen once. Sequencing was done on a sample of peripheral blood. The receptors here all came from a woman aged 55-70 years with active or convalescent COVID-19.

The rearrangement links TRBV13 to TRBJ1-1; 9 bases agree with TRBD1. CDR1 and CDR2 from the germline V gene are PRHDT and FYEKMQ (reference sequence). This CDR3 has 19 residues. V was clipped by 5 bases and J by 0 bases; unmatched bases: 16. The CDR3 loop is CASSVDRGITAPMNTEAFF. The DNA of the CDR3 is TGTGCCAGCAGCGTGGACAGGGGAATCACGGCCCCGATGAACACTGAAGCTTTCTTT.

The CDR3 DNA follows: TGTGCCAGCAGCAAAGGCCAGCCGGGGGGAAGCACCGGGGAGCTGTTTTTT. The encoded protein is CASSKGQPGGSTGELFF. V usage is TRBV21-1 and J usage is TRBJ2-2; the D call in the table, TRBD2, was not verified against the DNA. TRBV21-1 counts as a pseudogene. The CDR3 consists of 17 residues.

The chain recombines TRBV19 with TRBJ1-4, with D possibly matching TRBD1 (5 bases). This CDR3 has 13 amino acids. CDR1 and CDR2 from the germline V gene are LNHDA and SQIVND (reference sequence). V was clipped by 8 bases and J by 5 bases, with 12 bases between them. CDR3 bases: TGTGCCAGTGGCGGCAGGGTCAATGAAAAACTGTTTTTT. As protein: CASGGRVNEKLFF.

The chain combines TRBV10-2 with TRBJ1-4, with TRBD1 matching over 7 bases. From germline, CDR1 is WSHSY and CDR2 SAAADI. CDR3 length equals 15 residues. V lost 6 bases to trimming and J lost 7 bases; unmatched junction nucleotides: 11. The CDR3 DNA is TGCGCCAGCAGAGCCCTACAGGGGATAGGTGAAAAACTGTTTTTT. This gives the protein CASRALQGIGEKLFF.

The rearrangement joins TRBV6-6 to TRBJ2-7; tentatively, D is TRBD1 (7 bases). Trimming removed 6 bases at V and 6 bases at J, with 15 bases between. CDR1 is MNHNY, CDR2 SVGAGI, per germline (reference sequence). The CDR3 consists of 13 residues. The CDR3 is CASREGAGSEQYF. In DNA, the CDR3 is TGTGCCAGCAGAGAGGGGGCGGGGAGCGAGCAGTACTTC.

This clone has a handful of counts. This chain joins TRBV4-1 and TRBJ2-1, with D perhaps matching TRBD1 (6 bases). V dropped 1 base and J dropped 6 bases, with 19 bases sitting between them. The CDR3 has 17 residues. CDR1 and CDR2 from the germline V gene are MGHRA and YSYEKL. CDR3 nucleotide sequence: TGCGCCAGCAGCCAAGGGACGGGATGGGGGCCTGGCAATGAGCAGTTCTTC. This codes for CASSQGTGWGPGNEQFF.

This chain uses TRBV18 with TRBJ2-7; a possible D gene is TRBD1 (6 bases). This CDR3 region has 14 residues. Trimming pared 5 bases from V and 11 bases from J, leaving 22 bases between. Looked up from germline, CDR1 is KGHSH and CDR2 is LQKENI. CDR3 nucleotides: TGTGCCAGCTCAACCGGGACAACTTGGTCGGGGAAGTACTTC. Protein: CASSTGTTWSGKYF.

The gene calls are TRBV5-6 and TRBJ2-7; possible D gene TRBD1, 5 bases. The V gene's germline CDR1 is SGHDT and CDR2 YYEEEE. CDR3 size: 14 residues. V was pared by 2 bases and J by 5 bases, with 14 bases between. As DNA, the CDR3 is TGTGCCAGCAGCTTTACCACAGGTATCCACGAGCAGTACTTC. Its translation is CASSFTTGIHEQYF.

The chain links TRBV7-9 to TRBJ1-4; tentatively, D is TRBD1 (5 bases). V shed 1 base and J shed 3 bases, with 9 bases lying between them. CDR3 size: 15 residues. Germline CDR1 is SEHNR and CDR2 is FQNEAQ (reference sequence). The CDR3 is CASSLGRVANEKLFF. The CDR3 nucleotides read TGTGCCAGCAGCTTAGGCAGGGTGGCTAATGAAAAACTGTTTTTT.

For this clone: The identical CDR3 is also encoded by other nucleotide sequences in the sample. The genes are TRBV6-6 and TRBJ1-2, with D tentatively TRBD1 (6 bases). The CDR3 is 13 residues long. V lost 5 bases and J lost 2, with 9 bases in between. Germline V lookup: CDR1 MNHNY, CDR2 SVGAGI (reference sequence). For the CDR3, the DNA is TGTGCCAGCAGTCCTGGACAGAACTATGGCTACACCTTC. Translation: CASSPGQNYGYTF.

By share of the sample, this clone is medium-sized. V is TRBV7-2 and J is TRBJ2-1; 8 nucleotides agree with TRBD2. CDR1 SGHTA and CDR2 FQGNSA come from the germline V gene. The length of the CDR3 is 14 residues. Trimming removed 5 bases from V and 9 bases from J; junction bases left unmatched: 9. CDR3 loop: CASSPMTSAVEQFF. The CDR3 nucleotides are TGTGCCAGCAGCCCGATGACTAGCGCGGTTGAGCAGTTCTTC.

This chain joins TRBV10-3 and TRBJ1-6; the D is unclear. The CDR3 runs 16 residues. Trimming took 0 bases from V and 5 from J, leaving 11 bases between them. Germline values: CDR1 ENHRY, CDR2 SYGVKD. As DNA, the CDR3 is TGTGCCATCAGTGAGTCAGAGGGTATCGATAATTCACCCCTCCACTTT. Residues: CAISESEGIDNSPLHF.

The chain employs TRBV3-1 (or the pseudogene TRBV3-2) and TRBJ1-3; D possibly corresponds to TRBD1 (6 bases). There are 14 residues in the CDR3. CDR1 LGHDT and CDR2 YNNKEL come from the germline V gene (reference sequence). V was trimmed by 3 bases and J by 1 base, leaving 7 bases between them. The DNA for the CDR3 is TGTGCCAGCAGCCACAGGGGATCTGGAAACACCATATATTTT. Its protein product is CASSHRGSGNTIYF.

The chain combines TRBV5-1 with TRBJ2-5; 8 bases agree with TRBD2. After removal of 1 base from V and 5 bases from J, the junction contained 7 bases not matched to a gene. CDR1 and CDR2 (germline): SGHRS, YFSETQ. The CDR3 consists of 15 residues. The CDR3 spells CASSLSLAGGETQYF. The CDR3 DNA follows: TGCGCCAGCAGCTTGAGTCTAGCGGGTGGTGAGACCCAGTACTTC.

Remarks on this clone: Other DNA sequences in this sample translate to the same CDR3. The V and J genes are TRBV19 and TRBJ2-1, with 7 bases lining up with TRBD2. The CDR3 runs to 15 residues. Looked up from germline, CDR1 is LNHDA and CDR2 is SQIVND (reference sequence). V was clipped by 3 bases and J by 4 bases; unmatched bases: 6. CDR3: CASSIRSGDYNEQFF. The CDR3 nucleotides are TGTGCCAGTAGTATTCGGAGCGGGGATTACAATGAGCAGTTCTTC.

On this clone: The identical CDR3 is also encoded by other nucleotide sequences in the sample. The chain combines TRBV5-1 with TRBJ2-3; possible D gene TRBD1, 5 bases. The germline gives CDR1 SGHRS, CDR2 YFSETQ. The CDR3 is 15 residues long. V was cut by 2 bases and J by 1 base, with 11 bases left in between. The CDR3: CASSLQGAGTDTQYF. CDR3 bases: TGCGCCAGCAGCTTACAAGGGGCCGGCACAGATACGCAGTATTTT.

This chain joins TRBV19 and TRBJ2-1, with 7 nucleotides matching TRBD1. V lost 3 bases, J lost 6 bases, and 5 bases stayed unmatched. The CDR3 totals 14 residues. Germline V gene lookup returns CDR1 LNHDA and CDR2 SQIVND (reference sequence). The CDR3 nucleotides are TGTGCCAGTAGTATCGGACAGGCCTCCAATGAGCAGTTCTTC. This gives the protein CASSIGQASNEQFF.

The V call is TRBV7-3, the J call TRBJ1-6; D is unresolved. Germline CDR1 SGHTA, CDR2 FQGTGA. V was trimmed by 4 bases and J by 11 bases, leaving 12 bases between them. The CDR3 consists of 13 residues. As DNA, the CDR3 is TGTGCCAGCAGCTCTTCCCCCGGGACACCCCTCCACTTT. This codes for CASSSSPGTPLHF.

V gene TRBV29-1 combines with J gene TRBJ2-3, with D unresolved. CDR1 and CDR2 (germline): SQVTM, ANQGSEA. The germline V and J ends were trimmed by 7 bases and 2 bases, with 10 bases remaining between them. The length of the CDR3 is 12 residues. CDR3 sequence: CSAGLATDTQYF. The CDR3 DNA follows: TGCAGCGCCGGGTTAGCCACAGATACGCAGTATTTT.

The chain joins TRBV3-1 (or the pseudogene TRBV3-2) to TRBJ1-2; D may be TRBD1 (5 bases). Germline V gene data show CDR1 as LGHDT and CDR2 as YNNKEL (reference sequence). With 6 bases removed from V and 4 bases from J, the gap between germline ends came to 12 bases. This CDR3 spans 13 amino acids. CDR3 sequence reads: CASRGGEIYGYTF. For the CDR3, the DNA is TGTGCCAGCAGGGGAGGGGAGATCTATGGCTACACCTTC.